The sequence of this T cell receptor beta chain was determined in a study of human T cells and chemical hapten exposure. Background on the study: Across the whole study, which lasted around six months, patients were given diphenylcyclopropenone on the scalp once a week.

J lost 5 bases, V lost 3 bases, and 5 bases had no gene match. Germline V lookup: CDR1 SGHTA, CDR2 FQGNSA. The CDR3 length is 15 residues. TCRdb fed the RACE reads into MiXCR, producing one record per CDR3 protein. The sample carries about 350,000 distinct CDR3 sequences, 5.5% recorded once. Whole-study findings and limits: Expanded TCRs showed more large CDR3 clusters than pre-sensitization or healthy control sets. Each of the donors had alopecia, so their immune responses may not resemble those of healthy people.

A few counts support this clonotype. Its antigen is unknown. Time point denoted: pre-sensitization, week 0. Described treatment: therapeutic diphenylcyclopropenone sensitization with weekly scalp DPC. The donor pool consisted of alopecia patients aged 18 to 70 years, considered suitable for DPC. The input for sequencing was whole blood, taken in connection with sensitization to the hapten diphenylcyclopropenone (DPC). The rearrangement links TRBV7-2 to TRBJ2-1; 9 bases match TRBD1. This TCR was sampled from a woman in her late teens or twenties with alopecia areata. Some clones in this sample may be carry-over from other donors' samples. Written as DNA, the CDR3 is TGTGCCAGCAGCTTTGACAGGGGGTTCCACAATGAGCAGTTCTTC. Encoded protein: CASSFDRGFHNEQFF.